These 15 T cell receptor beta chains originate from one sample sequenced in a study of PD-1 blockade in mismatch repair-deficient tumors. Here immunoSEQ multiplex PCR was the method, and the copy in TCRdb shows in-frame clones only, minus some. The repertoire holds over 100,000 clones, with about 83% as singletons. The sequenced sample was peripheral blood, obtained 60 weeks after starting pembrolizumab. The receptors here all came from an adult with mismatch repair-deficient cancer.

The V and J genes are TRBV5-1 and TRBJ2-7; no clear D gene. The V and J ends lost 4 bases and 2 bases respectively, with 4 bases between them. This CDR3 is 11 amino acids long. CDR1 and CDR2 from the germline V gene are SGHRS and YFSETQ. The CDR3 loop is CASSGTYEQYF. The CDR3 DNA reads as TGCGCCAGCAGCGGCACCTACGAGCAGTACTTC.

The V call is TRBV14, the J call TRBJ2-1; weak D call: TRBD2 (6 bases). Per germline, CDR1 SGHDN and CDR2 FVKESK. There are 16 residues in the CDR3. V gave up 0 bases and J gave up 7 bases, with 16 bases separating them. Written as DNA, the CDR3 is TGTGCCAGCAGCCAAGAGGGGATCGGGAGAAGGAATGAGCAGTTCTTC. Residues: CASSQEGIGRRNEQFF. Full variable domain (outside the CDR3, taken from reference TRBV14 and TRBJ2-1): EAGVTQFPSHSVIEKGQTVTLRCDPISGHDNLYWYRRVMGKEIKFLLHFVKESKQDESGMPNNRFLAERTGGTYSTLKVQPAELEDSGVYFCASSQEGIGRRNEQFFGPGTRLTVL.

The rearrangement joins TRBV5-1 to TRBJ2-2; D tentatively reads TRBD1 or TRBD2 (5 bases each). The CDR3 runs to 15 residues. Germline CDR1 reads SGHRS; CDR2 reads YFSETQ. V gave up 0 bases and J gave up 5 bases, with 11 bases separating them. CDR3: CASSLVGGVTGELFF. DNA of the CDR3: TGCGCCAGCAGCTTGGTTGGGGGAGTTACCGGGGAGCTGTTTTTT.

Regarding this clone: Other DNA sequences of this sample code for an identical CDR3. The chain carries TRBV20-1 and TRBJ2-7, with D possibly TRBD2 on 5 matching bases. V gave up 5 bases and J gave up 2 bases, with 7 bases separating them. CDR3 length: 11 amino acids. CDR1 and CDR2 from the germline V gene are DFQATT and SNEGSKA (reference sequence). CDR3 in amino acids: CSALGAYEQYF. CDR3 bases: TGCAGTGCTCTCGGGGCCTACGAGCAGTACTTC.

This rearrangement joins TRBV19 to TRBJ2-7; 9 nucleotides line up with TRBD1. Losses at the gene ends were 6 bases for V and 4 bases for J; bases not matched to a gene: 19. The CDR3 covers 18 residues. In germline, CDR1 is LNHDA, CDR2 SQIVND (reference sequence). This CDR3 is CASRLGGSAQGANYEQYF. CDR3 sequence (DNA): TGTGCCAGTAGACTAGGGGGTTCGGCACAGGGGGCAAATTACGAGCAGTACTTC.

Points on this clone: Distinct nucleotide sequences in the sample also encode this CDR3. The chain links TRBV27 to TRBJ1-1, with unresolved D. Germline lookup yields CDR1 MNHEY and CDR2 SMNVEV (reference sequence). The CDR3 has 13 amino acids. The V end was cut by 3 bases, the J end by 1 base, with 6 bases between. CDR3 coding DNA: TGTGCCAGCAGTTTGGGGTCGAACACTGAAGCTTTCTTT. Its translation is CASSLGSNTEAFF.

The CDR3 sequence: CASSKGQGSTDTQYF. In nucleotides, the CDR3 is TGTGCCAGCAGTAAGGGACAGGGTAGCACAGATACGCAGTATTTT. This sequence joins TRBV6-6 and TRBJ2-3, with 9 positions matching TRBD1. Unmatched junction bases numbered 3, after V lost 5 bases and J lost 0 bases. Germline values: CDR1 MNHNY, CDR2 SVGAGI (reference sequence). CDR3 length equals 15 residues.

This clone was counted only a few times. V and J are TRBV5-8 and TRBJ1-5; D unresolved. The V and J ends lost 0 bases and 5 bases respectively, with 0 bases between them. The CDR3 length is 11 residues. CDR1 and CDR2 (germline): SGHTS, YDEGEE. CDR3 loop: CASSLDQPQHF. CDR3 in DNA: TGTGCCAGCAGCTTGGATCAGCCCCAGCATTTT.

There are a few counts of this clone. The CDR3 nucleotides read TGTGCCAGTAGTATCATGCGGGAGGGCCGGGAGACCCAGTACTTC. It specifies CASSIMREGRETQYF. This chain uses TRBV19 with TRBJ2-5; TRBD2 agrees at 9 bases. Unmatched junction bases numbered 7, after V lost 3 bases and J lost 5 bases. The germline CDR1 and CDR2 sequences are LNHDA and SQIVND (reference sequence). The CDR3 loop spans 15 amino acids.

The CDR3 protein is CASSQDEGAGNTIYF. The CDR3 nucleotides are TGCGCCAGCAGCCAAGATGAGGGGGCTGGAAACACCATATATTTT. V is TRBV4-3 and J is TRBJ1-3, with D possibly TRBD1 on 6 matching bases. Germline V CDR1 and CDR2: LGHNA, YSLEER. CDR3 length equals 15 residues. V lost 0 bases and J lost 2, with 8 bases in between.

The chain combines TRBV6-1 with TRBJ2-1, with 13 bases matching TRBD2. There are 15 residues in the CDR3. CDR1 is MNHNS, CDR2 SASEGT, per germline. The ends lost 6 bases at V and 9 bases at J; junction bases unmatched: 8. Here the CDR3 reads CASRELAGGPSEQFF. CDR3 nucleotides: TGTGCCAGCAGGGAACTAGCGGGAGGGCCTAGTGAGCAGTTCTTC.

V usage is TRBV7-2 and J usage is TRBJ1-3; D unresolved. The length of the CDR3 is 16 residues. The V and J ends lost 7 bases and 2 bases respectively, with 18 bases between them. Germline V gene data show CDR1 as SGHTA and CDR2 as FQGNSA. The CDR3 loop is CASTERGRSAGNTIYF. DNA of the CDR3: TGTGCCAGCACCGAACGCGGACGGTCGGCTGGAAACACCATATATTTT.

The V gene is TRBV11-3, the J gene TRBJ2-1, with 8 bases that match TRBD1. Germline values: CDR1 SGHNT, CDR2 YENEEA. This CDR3 spans 15 amino acids. J gave up 5 bases and V 0 bases, and 3 bases lay outside the gene matches. CDR3 residues: CASSLEYRGDNEQFF. Here the CDR3 DNA reads TGTGCCAGCAGCTTAGAATACAGGGGGGACAATGAGCAGTTCTTC.

V usage is TRBV6-5 and J usage is TRBJ1-2; D is undetermined. This CDR3 spans 11 amino acids. Germline CDR1 reads MNHEY; CDR2 reads SVGAGI. With 5 bases removed from V and 4 bases from J, the gap between germline ends came to 5 bases. CDR3 sequence: CASSGVYGYTF. In nucleotides, the CDR3 is TGTGCCAGCAGTGGGGTCTATGGCTACACCTTC.

In its sample, this clone was seen many times. The V and J genes are TRBV7-9 and TRBJ2-1, with 7 bases lining up with TRBD2. The germline V gene encodes CDR1 SEHNR and CDR2 FQNEAQ (reference sequence). The J segment lost 4 bases and the V segment lost 4 bases, leaving 1 base of the junction unmatched. The CDR3 length is 13 residues. CDR3 protein: CASSWRGYNEQFF. For the CDR3, the DNA is TGTGCCAGCAGCTGGCGGGGGTACAATGAGCAGTTCTTC.